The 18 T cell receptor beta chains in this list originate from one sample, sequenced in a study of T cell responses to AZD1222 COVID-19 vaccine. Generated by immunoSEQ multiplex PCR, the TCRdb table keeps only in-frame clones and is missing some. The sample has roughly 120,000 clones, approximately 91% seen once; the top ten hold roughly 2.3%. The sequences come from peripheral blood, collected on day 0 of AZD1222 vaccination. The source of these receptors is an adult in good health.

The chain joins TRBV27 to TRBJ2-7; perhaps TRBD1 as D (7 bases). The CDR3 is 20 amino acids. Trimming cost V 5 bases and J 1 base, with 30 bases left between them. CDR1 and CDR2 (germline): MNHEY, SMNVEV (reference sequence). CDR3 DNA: TGTGCCAGCAGTCGCCTCCGTTTATCATCCCAGGGGGGAGAATCCTACGAGCAGTACTTC. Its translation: CASSRLRLSSQGGESYEQYF.

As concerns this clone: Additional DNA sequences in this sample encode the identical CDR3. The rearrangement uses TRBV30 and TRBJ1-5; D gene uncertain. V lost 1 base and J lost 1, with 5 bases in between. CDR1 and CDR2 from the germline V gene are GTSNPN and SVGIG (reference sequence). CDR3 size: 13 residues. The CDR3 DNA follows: TGTGCCTGGAGTGCGGGGAGCAATCAGCCCCAGCATTTT. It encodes CAWSAGSNQPQHF.

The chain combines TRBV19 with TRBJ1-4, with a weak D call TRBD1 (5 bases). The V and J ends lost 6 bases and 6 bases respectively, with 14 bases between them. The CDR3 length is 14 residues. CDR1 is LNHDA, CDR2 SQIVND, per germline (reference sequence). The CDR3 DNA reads TGTGCCAGTAGAGTCGGGACGGTAGATGAAAAACTGTTTTTT. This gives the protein CASRVGTVDEKLFF.

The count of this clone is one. CDR3: CASRDRSIHEQYF. CDR3 nucleotides: TGTGCCAGCAGGGACAGGTCCATCCACGAGCAGTACTTC. The chain is built from TRBV2 and TRBJ2-7; 7 nucleotides agree with TRBD1. This CDR3 comprises 13 residues. The V and J ends lost 6 bases and 5 bases, in that order; junction bases with no gene match: 7. Per germline, CDR1 SNHLY and CDR2 FYNNEI.

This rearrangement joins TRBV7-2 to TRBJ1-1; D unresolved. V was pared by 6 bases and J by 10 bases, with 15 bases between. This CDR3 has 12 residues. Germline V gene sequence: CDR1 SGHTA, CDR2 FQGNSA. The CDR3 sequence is CASSYTSPRAFF. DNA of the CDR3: TGTGCCAGCAGTTATACCAGCCCTAGAGCTTTCTTT.

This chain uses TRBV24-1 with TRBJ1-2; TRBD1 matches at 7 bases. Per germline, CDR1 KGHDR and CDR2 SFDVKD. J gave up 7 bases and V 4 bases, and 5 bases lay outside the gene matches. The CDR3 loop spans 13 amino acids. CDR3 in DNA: TGTGCCACCAGTGACAGCAGGGGGGTTGGCTACACCTTC. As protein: CATSDSRGVGYTF.

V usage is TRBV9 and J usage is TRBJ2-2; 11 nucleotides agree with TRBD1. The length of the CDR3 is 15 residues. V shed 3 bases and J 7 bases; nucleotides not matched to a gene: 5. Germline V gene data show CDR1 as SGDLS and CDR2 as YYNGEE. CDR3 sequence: CASSARTGGGGELFF. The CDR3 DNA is TGTGCCAGCAGCGCCCGGACAGGGGGCGGCGGGGAGCTGTTTTTT.

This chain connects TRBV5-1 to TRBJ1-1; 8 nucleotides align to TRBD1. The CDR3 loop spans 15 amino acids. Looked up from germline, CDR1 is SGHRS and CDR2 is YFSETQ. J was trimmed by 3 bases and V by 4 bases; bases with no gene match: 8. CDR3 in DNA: TGCGCCAGCAGCCCCTGGCAGGGGGCGGACACTGAAGCTTTCTTT. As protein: CASSPWQGADTEAFF.

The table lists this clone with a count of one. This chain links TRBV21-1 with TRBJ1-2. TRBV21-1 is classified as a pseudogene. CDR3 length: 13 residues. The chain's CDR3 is CASIWRENYGYTF. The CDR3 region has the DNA TGTGCCAGCATATGGCGGGAAAACTATGGCTACACCTTC.

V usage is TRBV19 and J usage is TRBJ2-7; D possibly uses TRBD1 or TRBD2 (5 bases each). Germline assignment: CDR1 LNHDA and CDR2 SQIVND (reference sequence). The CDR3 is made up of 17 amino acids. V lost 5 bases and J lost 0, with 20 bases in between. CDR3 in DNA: TGTGCCAGTAGTCCGACCCCCGGGACCCTATCCTCCTACGAGCAGTACTTC. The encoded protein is CASSPTPGTLSSYEQYF.

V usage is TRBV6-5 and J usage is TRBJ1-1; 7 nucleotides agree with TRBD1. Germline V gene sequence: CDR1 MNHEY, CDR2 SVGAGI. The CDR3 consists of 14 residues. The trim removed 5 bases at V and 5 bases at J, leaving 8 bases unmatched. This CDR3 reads CASSPGGGGTEAFF. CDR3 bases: TGTGCCAGCAGTCCAGGGGGAGGAGGGACTGAAGCTTTCTTT.

CDR3 in amino acids: CASRTGRWDYGYTF. CDR3 DNA: TGTGCCAGCCGGACAGGGAGATGGGACTATGGCTACACCTTC. This chain links TRBV2 with TRBJ1-2; 8 bases align to TRBD1. The CDR3 sequence is 14 residues long. The J segment lost 3 bases and the V segment lost 8 bases, leaving 8 bases of the junction unmatched. CDR1 and CDR2 (germline): SNHLY, FYNNEI.

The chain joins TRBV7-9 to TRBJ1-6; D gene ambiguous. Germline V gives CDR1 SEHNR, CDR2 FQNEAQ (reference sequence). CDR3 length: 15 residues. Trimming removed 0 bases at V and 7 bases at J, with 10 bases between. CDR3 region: CASSLAGPGNSPLHF. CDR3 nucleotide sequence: TGTGCCAGCAGCTTAGCAGGGCCTGGGAATTCACCCCTCCACTTT.

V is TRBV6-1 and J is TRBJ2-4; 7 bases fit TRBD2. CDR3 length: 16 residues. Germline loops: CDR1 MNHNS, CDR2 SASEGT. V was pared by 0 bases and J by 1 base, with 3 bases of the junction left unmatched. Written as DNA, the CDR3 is TGTGCCAGCAGTGAAGCGCTGGGGGGGGCCAAAAACATTCAGTACTTC. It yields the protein CASSEALGGAKNIQYF.

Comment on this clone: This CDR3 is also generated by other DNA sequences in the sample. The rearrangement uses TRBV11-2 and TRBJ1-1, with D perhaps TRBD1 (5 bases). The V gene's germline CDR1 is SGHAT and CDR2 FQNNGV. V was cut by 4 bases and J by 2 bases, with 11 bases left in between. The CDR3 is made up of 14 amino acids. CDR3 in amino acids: CASSSQGLNTEAFF. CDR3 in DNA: TGTGCCAGCAGCTCGCAGGGTCTCAACACTGAAGCTTTCTTT.

This chain's CDR3 is CAISDGTSDQETQYF. In DNA, the CDR3 is TGTGCCATCTCTGATGGGACTAGCGATCAAGAGACCCAGTACTTC. This rearrangement joins TRBV10-3 to TRBJ2-5, with 10 nucleotides matching TRBD2. CDR3 length equals 15 residues. J lost 2 bases, V lost 8 bases, and 8 bases had no gene match. Germline CDR1 is ENHRY and CDR2 is SYGVKD.

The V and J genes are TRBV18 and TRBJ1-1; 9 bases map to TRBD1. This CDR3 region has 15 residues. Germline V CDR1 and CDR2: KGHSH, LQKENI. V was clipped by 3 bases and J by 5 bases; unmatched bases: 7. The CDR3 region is CASSPQGGQGTEAFF. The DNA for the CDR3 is TGTGCCAGCTCACCCCAGGGGGGACAGGGAACTGAAGCTTTCTTT.

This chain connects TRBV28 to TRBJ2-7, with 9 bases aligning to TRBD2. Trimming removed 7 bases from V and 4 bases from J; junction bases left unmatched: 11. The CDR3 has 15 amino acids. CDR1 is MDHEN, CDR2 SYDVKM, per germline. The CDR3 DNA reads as TGTGCCAGCACCCCAGGGCTAGCGGGGTCTTACGAGCAGTACTTC. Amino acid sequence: CASTPGLAGSYEQYF. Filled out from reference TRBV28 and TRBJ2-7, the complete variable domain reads DVKVTQSSRYLVKRTGEKVFLECVQDMDHENMFWYRQDPGLGLRLIYFSYDVKMKEKGDIPEGYSVSREKKERFSLILESASTNQTSMYLCASTPGLAGSYEQYFGPGTRLTVT.